The rows below give T cell receptor beta chains drawn from one sample of a study of OX40 agonist ivuxolimab in advanced cancers. The table came from immunoSEQ multiplex PCR; TCRdb's copy has only in-frame clones and leaves some out. Among 40,000 to 55,000 clones listed, over 85% were seen once. The material sequenced was CD4+ or CD8+ T cells sorted from blood, taken in a trial of the OX40 agonist ivuxolimab. These receptors all stem from an adult with an advanced solid tumor such as melanoma, head and neck, liver or kidney cancer. The CDR3 runs from the conserved cysteine through the conserved F or W. The order of the fields is D gene, V gene, clone size, J gene, CDR3 DNA, CDR3 protein. D genes are given only for firm matches. The listing skips clone size in some rows; elsewhere it reads once, few, many or a size class.

-	TRBV11-3	-	TRBJ2-1	TGTGCCAGCAGCCCCGGGACTTACTACAATGAGCAGTTCTTC	CASSPGTYYNEQFF
-	TRBV7-9	-	TRBJ2-2	TGTGCCAGCAGCCACGCACGAAGCACCGGGGAGCTGTTTTTT	CASSHARSTGELFF
-	TRBV5-4	-	TRBJ1-3	TGTGCCAGCAGCTTGTGGGGCAGTTGGGGAAACACCATATATTTT	CASSLWGSWGNTIYF
TRBD1	TRBV18	-	TRBJ1-1	TGTGCCAGCTCAACCAACGACAGGGCTTGGACTGAAGCTTTCTTT	CASSTNDRAWTEAFF
-	TRBV7-7	-	TRBJ2-2	TGTGCCAGCAGCCCACTGGTCGGTGGGATGCTTTTCACCGGGGAGCTGTTTTTT	CASSPLVGGMLFTGELFF
-	TRBV20-1	-	TRBJ2-7	TGCAGTGCTAGAGGGGGGTACGAGCAGTACTTC	CSARGGYEQYF
TRBD1	TRBV30	-	TRBJ2-5	TGTGCCTGGAGTGGGGTGAACAGGGGGAGTGACCAAGAGACCCAGTACTTC	CAWSGVNRGSDQETQYF
-	TRBV6-5	-	TRBJ1-2	TGTGCCAGCAGTTACTCGAGAGGAGGGGGTGCCTATGGCTACACCTTC	CASSYSRGGGAYGYTF
-	TRBV28	-	TRBJ2-1	TGTGCCAGCAGTTATGGGTTAGCCTACAATGAGCAGTTCTTC	CASSYGLAYNEQFF
-	TRBV14	-	TRBJ2-5	TGTGCCAGCAGCCCACGGGGCGGAATAGAGACCCAGTACTTC	CASSPRGGIETQYF
-	TRBV7-9	-	TRBJ1-4	TGTGCCAGCAGCTCGGATGGTGAAAAACTGTTTTTT	CASSSDGEKLFF
TRBD1	TRBV16	-	TRBJ2-5	TGTGCCAGCAGCAAGGGACAGGGCCAAGAGACCCAGTACTTC	CASSKGQGQETQYF
-	TRBV28	once	TRBJ1-5	TGTGCCAGCAGTTTTAGCGCAGGGCATCAGCCCCAGCATTTT	CASSFSAGHQPQHF
TRBD2	TRBV10-2	-	TRBJ2-1	TGCGCCAGCAGTGGGGCCGGGACTAGCGGGAGGTATGAGCAGTTCTTC	CASSGAGTSGRYEQFF